Each of the 20 T cell receptor beta chains below was sequenced from the same sample in a study of cytomegalovirus exposure and HLA in healthy donors. It was with 60 Vbeta and 13 Jbeta primers that the PCR ran. Generated by immunoSEQ multiplex PCR, the TCRdb table keeps only in-frame clones and is missing some. Of fewer than 200,000 clones detected, about 65% appear once; the ten largest clones hold approximately 1.6%. The sequencing input was PBMCs. All receptors come from a girl aged 5 to 17 in good health and CMV-seronegative.

This chain links TRBV14 with TRBJ1-5, with 7 bases matching TRBD1. This CDR3 comprises 13 residues. Per the germline V gene, CDR1 is SGHDN and CDR2 is FVKESK. V dropped 4 bases and J dropped 7; count of bases not matched to a gene: 4. The CDR3 nucleotides are TGTGCCAGCAGCCCGACAGGGATCCAGCCCCAGCATTTT. It translates to CASSPTGIQPQHF.

This clone was seen a few times. The chain carries TRBV11-2 and TRBJ1-1, with D possibly being TRBD1 (6 bases). CDR3 size: 15 residues. V shed 3 bases and J shed 1 base, with 12 bases lying between them. Germline CDR1 is SGHAT and CDR2 is FQNNGV. The CDR3 loop reads CASSFQGSTNTEAFF. The DNA of the CDR3 is TGTGCCAGCAGCTTTCAGGGGTCAACGAACACTGAAGCTTTCTTT.

In this sample, this clone turned up once. The chain couples TRBV10-1 to TRBJ2-2; no clear D. The V and J ends lost 3 bases and 7 bases respectively, with 6 bases between them. Germline V CDR1 and CDR2: WNHNN, SYGVQD (reference sequence). This CDR3 comprises 12 residues. CDR3 amino acids: CASSDPSGELFF. Here the CDR3 DNA reads TGCGCCAGCAGTGACCCCAGCGGGGAGCTGTTTTTT.

The chain links TRBV18 to TRBJ1-1; D might be TRBD1 (5 bases). The length of the CDR3 is 13 residues. Germline CDR1 KGHSH, CDR2 LQKENI. Trimming took 3 bases from V and 10 from J, leaving 15 bases between them. CDR3 region: CASSPPGESGAFF. The CDR3 DNA sequence: TGTGCCAGCTCACCCCCGGGGGAAAGCGGAGCTTTCTTT.

This clone was seen more than once but under ten times. This chain joins TRBV6-1 and TRBJ2-1, with a weak D call TRBD2 (5 bases). Trimming took 5 bases from V and 9 from J, leaving 11 bases between them. Germline V gene data show CDR1 as MNHNS and CDR2 as SASEGT. The CDR3 covers 12 residues. For the CDR3, the DNA is TGTGCCAGCAGTCTCCCCCGGGGTGAGCAGTTCTTC. Protein sequence: CASSLPRGEQFF.

The J gene is TRBJ2-7, the V gene TRBV30; TRBD2 aligns across 7 bases. Per germline, CDR1 GTSNPN and CDR2 SVGIG (reference sequence). CDR3 size: 13 residues. J was trimmed by 4 bases and V by 2 bases; bases with no gene match: 5. The CDR3 here is CAWSIGGRYEQYF. In DNA form, the CDR3 reads TGTGCCTGGAGTATCGGGGGGAGGTACGAGCAGTACTTC.

V and J are TRBV15 and TRBJ1-1; maybe TRBD1 (5 bases). The V and J ends lost 2 bases and 4 bases respectively, with 14 bases between them. Looked up from germline, CDR1 is LNHNV and CDR2 is YYDKDF (reference sequence). There are 15 residues in the CDR3. The CDR3 DNA follows: TGTGCCACCAGCAGATCGCGGGGGGATGGCACTGAAGCTTTCTTT. It translates to CATSRSRGDGTEAFF.

The CDR3 DNA reads TGTGCCAGCAGCCCAGACTCGCAAGAGACCCAGTACTTC. Its translation: CASSPDSQETQYF. This chain connects TRBV7-9 to TRBJ2-5; D gene unclear. The CDR3 spans 13 residues. Trimming shortened V by 5 bases and J by 2 bases, and 9 bases separated the two germline ends. CDR1 is SEHNR, CDR2 FQNEAQ, per germline (reference sequence).

The rearrangement uses TRBV4-1 and TRBJ1-2; D ambiguous. The germline gives CDR1 MGHRA, CDR2 YSYEKL. Trimming removed 0 bases from V and 2 bases from J, with 10 bases in between. The CDR3 covers 15 residues. CDR3 coding DNA: TGCGCCAGCAGCCAAGATGGCCAGGTCAACTATGGCTACACCTTC. This sequence encodes CASSQDGQVNYGYTF.

The rearrangement joins TRBV5-8 to TRBJ2-3; D ambiguous. The CDR3 has 14 residues. The V gene's germline CDR1 is SGHTS and CDR2 YDEGEE. Trimming cost V 2 bases and J 3 bases, with 10 bases left between them. The DNA of the CDR3 is TGTGCCAGCAGCTTCCGTTTTAGTACAGATACGCAGTATTTT. Its translation is CASSFRFSTDTQYF.

The V gene is TRBV6-6, the J gene TRBJ2-1; no definite D call. Trimming shortened V by 5 bases and J by 6 bases, and 11 bases separated the two germline ends. CDR3 length: 13 residues. CDR1 and CDR2 from the germline V gene are MNHNY and SVGAGI (reference sequence). CDR3 nucleotide sequence: TGTGCCAGCAGTCCCCCCTACTCCAATGAGCAGTTCTTC. This encodes CASSPPYSNEQFF.

The chain combines TRBV29-1 with TRBJ1-2, with TRBD1 identical over 7 bases. Germline lookup yields CDR1 SQVTM and CDR2 ANQGSEA. CDR3 length: 14 residues. Unmatched junction bases numbered 7, after V lost 3 bases and J lost 3 bases. The CDR3 loop is CSVEDTTGDYGYTF. CDR3 DNA sequence: TGCAGCGTTGAGGACACCACAGGGGACTATGGCTACACCTTC. Full variable domain (outside the CDR3, taken from reference TRBV29-1 and TRBJ1-2): SAVISQKPSRDICQRGTSLTIQCQVDSQVTMMFWYRQQPGQSLTLIATANQGSEATYESGFVIDKFPISRPNLTFSTLTVSNMSPEDSSIYLCSVEDTTGDYGYTFGSGTRLTVV.

The chain joins TRBV6-5 to TRBJ2-1, with D perhaps matching TRBD1 (6 bases). V was clipped by 11 bases and J by 6 bases, with 14 bases between them. Per germline, CDR1 MNHEY and CDR2 SVGAGI. The length of the CDR3 is 12 residues. The CDR3 loop is CAAQNRANEQFF. The CDR3 DNA sequence: TGTGCCGCCCAAAACAGGGCCAATGAGCAGTTCTTC.

This clone was observed a handful of times. The V gene is TRBV13, the J gene TRBJ2-4; D is possibly TRBD2 (6 bases). CDR1 and CDR2 from the germline V gene are PRHDT and FYEKMQ (reference sequence). V was pared by 3 bases and J by 0 bases, with 6 bases between. This CDR3 contains 14 residues. The DNA for the CDR3 is TGTGCCAGCAGCTTGGGGGGAGCCAAAAACATTCAGTACTTC. Encoded protein: CASSLGGAKNIQYF.

The chain employs TRBV7-9 and TRBJ1-2; no clear D gene. Per the germline V gene, CDR1 is SEHNR and CDR2 is FQNEAQ (reference sequence). V lost 2 bases, J lost 8 bases, and 15 bases lay in between. The CDR3 is made up of 14 amino acids. The CDR3 DNA reads as TGTGCCAGCAGCTTAACGGAAGCGGAGAAAGGCTACACCTTC. Its protein product is CASSLTEAEKGYTF.

Worth noting for this clone: At one end, the junction sequence differs from germline, possibly due to a read error. The chain uses TRBV5-1 and TRBJ2-5; 10 positions agree with TRBD2. The CDR3 has 16 residues. Germline V gene sequence: CDR1 SGHRS, CDR2 YFSETQ. The CDR3 here is CASSPRSGGVKETQYF. CDR3 coding DNA: TGCGCCAGCAGCCCTCGGAGCGGGGGGGTAAAAGAAACCCAGTACTTC.

The chain links TRBV6-5 to TRBJ2-2, with 9 bases matching TRBD1. Germline assignment: CDR1 MNHEY and CDR2 SVGAGI. The CDR3 spans 14 residues. Trimming at V came to 8 bases and at J to 4 bases, leaving 5 bases not matched to a gene. The CDR3 spells CASQGQGRTGELFF. CDR3 nucleotide sequence: TGTGCCAGCCAGGGACAGGGTCGCACCGGGGAGCTGTTTTTT.

The table lists this clone with a few counts. This chain uses TRBV29-1 with TRBJ1-2, with 11 bases aligning to TRBD1. Germline V lookup: CDR1 SQVTM, CDR2 ANQGSEA. The CDR3 has 15 residues. With 3 bases clipped from V and 0 bases from J, the junction kept 3 bases outside the gene matches. CDR3: CSVEWGQGANYGYTF. CDR3 DNA sequence: TGCAGCGTTGAGTGGGGACAGGGGGCTAACTATGGCTACACCTTC.

This clone was observed a single time. V gene TRBV19 combines with J gene TRBJ1-5; 7 nucleotides line up with TRBD1. CDR3 size: 16 residues. Germline CDR1 and CDR2: LNHDA and SQIVND (reference sequence). V lost 3 bases and J lost 0; bases outside the gene matches: 5. CDR3 protein: CASSIQGGSSNQPQHF. The CDR3 nucleotides read TGTGCCAGTAGTATCCAAGGGGGCTCTAGCAATCAGCCCCAGCATTTT.

The rearrangement links TRBV11-3 to TRBJ1-2, with D unresolved. V was shortened by 1 base and J by 8 bases, with 11 bases between the two germline ends. Germline V lookup: CDR1 SGHNT, CDR2 YENEEA. The CDR3 consists of 13 residues. The CDR3 loop reads CASSLGAGNGYTF. The CDR3 DNA reads TGTGCCAGCAGCTTAGGGGCGGGAAACGGCTACACCTTC. The full variable domain, with the rest looked up from reference TRBV11-3 and TRBJ1-2, is EAGVVQSPRYKIIEKKQPVAFWCNPISGHNTLYWYLQNLGQGPELLIRYENEEAVDDSQLPKDRFSAERLKGVDSTLKIQPAELGDSAVYLCASSLGAGNGYTFGSGTRLTVV.